This paragraph reports one TCR beta chain. Its antigen remains unknown. Breast cancer patients provided tissue from their axillary draining lymph nodes. The data were taken from a study of breast tumors, draining lymph nodes, adjacent tissues. Study conclusions and caveats: Data only fit, rather than demonstrated, lymph node origin of most tumor T cells. Tumor repertoires ranked between lymph nodes and nontumor tissue in diversity, with V and J gene preferences.

TCRdb reanalysed the multiplex PCR reads using MiXCR and keeps one entry per CDR3 protein. The profile shows approximately 250,000 distinct CDR3 sequences, less than 40% of them singletons. V trimming: 2 bases; J trimming: 8 bases; junction bases outside the gene matches: 11. The CDR3 loop spans 16 amino acids. Germline assignment: CDR1 SEHNR and CDR2 FQNEAQ (reference sequence). The sequence derives from a female donor with breast cancer. Some clones in this sample may be carry-over from other donors' samples. The chain couples TRBV7-9 to TRBJ2-1; 8 bases map to TRBD1. The specimen was axillary lymph node tissue. The CDR3 region is CASSLQGARRIDEQFF. CDR3 nucleotide sequence: TGTGCCAGCAGCTTACAGGGGGCGCGGAGGATTGATGAGCAGTTCTTC.